This passage covers 7 T cell receptor beta chains from one sample sequenced in a study of cytomegalovirus exposure and HLA in healthy donors. PCR used 60 Vbeta primers and 13 Jbeta primers. The assay was immunoSEQ multiplex PCR, and TCRdb's table has in-frame clones only and misses some. With 50,000 to 70,000 clones in the sample, the ten largest clones hold 3.5% to 4.5%. What was sequenced was PBMCs. Receptors were obtained from a male donor in good health and CMV-seronegative.

The rearrangement uses TRBV7-2 and TRBJ2-6; D not certain. Germline V lookup: CDR1 SGHTA, CDR2 FQGNSA. The CDR3 has 17 amino acids. Deletions cut 1 base from V and 2 bases from J, with 12 bases between. CDR3 protein: CASSLVVSYAGANVLTF. The CDR3 DNA reads as TGTGCCAGCAGCTTAGTAGTTTCGTACGCTGGGGCCAACGTCCTGACTTTC.

The chain joins TRBV11-2 to TRBJ1-2; the match to TRBD1 covers 7 bases. Looked up from germline, CDR1 is SGHAT and CDR2 is FQNNGV. V lost 6 bases, J lost 4 bases, and 5 bases stayed unmatched. The CDR3 contains 13 residues. CDR3 nucleotides: TGTGCCAGCAGTCCCAGGGACAGCTATGGCTACACCTTC. Translating gives CASSPRDSYGYTF.

This rearrangement joins TRBV4-3 to TRBJ1-1; TRBD1 might be the D (5 bases). CDR1 and CDR2 from the germline V gene are LGHNA and YSLEER. V was cut by 1 base and J by 8 bases, with 14 bases left in between. The CDR3 runs to 14 residues. This chain's CDR3 is CASSQVGYRTEAFF. CDR3 in DNA: TGCGCCAGCAGCCAAGTAGGTTATAGGACAGAAGCTTTCTTT.

V gene TRBV6-1 combines with J gene TRBJ2-1; 8 bases map to TRBD2. With 0 bases clipped from V and 2 bases from J, the junction kept 0 bases outside the gene matches. CDR1 is MNHNS and CDR2 is SASEGT in the germline V gene. The CDR3 contains 15 residues. DNA of the CDR3: TGTGCCAGCAGTGAAGCTAGCGGGACCTACAATGAGCAGTTCTTC. Its translation is CASSEASGTYNEQFF.

Written as DNA, the CDR3 is TGCGCCAGCAGCCAAGGGCCCCCCGGCGGGGATACGCAGTATTTT. Its protein is CASSQGPPGGDTQYF. V and J are TRBV4-3 and TRBJ2-3; TRBD2 might be the D (5 bases). V lost 1 base, J lost 6 bases, and 14 bases lay in between. The CDR3 has 15 amino acids. In germline, CDR1 is LGHNA, CDR2 YSLEER.

The V and J genes are TRBV7-8 and TRBJ1-6; D is uncertain. Germline CDR1 reads SGHVS; CDR2 reads FQNEAQ. The CDR3 sequence is 13 residues long. V lost 1 base and J 13 bases, leaving 11 bases between the germline ends. The CDR3 sequence: CASSLGGGSPLHF. CDR3 sequence (DNA): TGTGCCAGCAGCTTAGGGGGAGGTTCGCCCCTCCACTTT.

V gene TRBV10-3 combines with J gene TRBJ1-4; 10 bases are shared with TRBD1. V shed 4 bases and J 8 bases; nucleotides not matched to a gene: 4. In germline, CDR1 is ENHRY, CDR2 SYGVKD. This CDR3 has 14 amino acids. CDR3 residues: CAISGGTGEEKLFF. The CDR3 region has the DNA TGTGCCATCAGTGGGGGGACAGGGGAGGAAAAACTGTTTTTT.